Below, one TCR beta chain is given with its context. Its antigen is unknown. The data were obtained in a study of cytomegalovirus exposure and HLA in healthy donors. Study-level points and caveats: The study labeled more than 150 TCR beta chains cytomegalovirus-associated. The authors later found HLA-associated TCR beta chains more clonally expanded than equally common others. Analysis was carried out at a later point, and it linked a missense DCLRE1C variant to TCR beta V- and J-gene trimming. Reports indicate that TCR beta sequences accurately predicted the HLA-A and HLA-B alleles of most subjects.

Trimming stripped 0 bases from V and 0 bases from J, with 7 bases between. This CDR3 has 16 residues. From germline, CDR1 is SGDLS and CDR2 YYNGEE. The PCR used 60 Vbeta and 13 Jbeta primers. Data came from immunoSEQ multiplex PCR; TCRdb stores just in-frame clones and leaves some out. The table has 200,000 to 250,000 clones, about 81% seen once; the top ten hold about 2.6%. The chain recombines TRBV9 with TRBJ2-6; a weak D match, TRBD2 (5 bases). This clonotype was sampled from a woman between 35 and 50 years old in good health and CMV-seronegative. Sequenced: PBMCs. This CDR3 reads CASSVVGSSGANVLTF. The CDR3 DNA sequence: TGTGCCAGCAGCGTAGTAGGGAGCTCTGGGGCCAACGTCCTGACTTTC.